Reported below is one T cell receptor beta chain. The source of the sample is a study of blood T cell repertoires in COVID-19. Study details: Donors in the United States, Italy and Spain gave samples during acute or convalescent COVID-19.

How the authors handled the data: Amplification from reference gene primers served as the basis for estimated nucleated cell counts. The method was immunoSEQ multiplex PCR; TCRdb's version includes in-frame clones alone and lacks a portion of them. V and J calls and clone size are as listed in that table; D and trimming were resolved from the DNA. Among approximately 110,000 clones, 74% were seen once, and the ten largest hold around 6.2%. CDR1 SGHAT and CDR2 FQNNGV come from the germline V gene. The CDR3 runs 14 residues. V lost 5 bases to trimming and J lost 4 bases, with 11 bases between them. Patients in Seattle were enrolled during active infection, then followed longitudinally.

The sequence was collected from a man at least 80 years old with COVID-19, enrolled during active disease. The sample taken for sequencing was peripheral blood. The chain uses TRBV11-2 and TRBJ2-2; tentatively, D is TRBD1 (6 bases). This CDR3 reads CASSVDRRTGELFF. CDR3 sequence (DNA): TGTGCCAGCAGCGTGGACAGACGCACCGGGGAGCTGTTTTTT.